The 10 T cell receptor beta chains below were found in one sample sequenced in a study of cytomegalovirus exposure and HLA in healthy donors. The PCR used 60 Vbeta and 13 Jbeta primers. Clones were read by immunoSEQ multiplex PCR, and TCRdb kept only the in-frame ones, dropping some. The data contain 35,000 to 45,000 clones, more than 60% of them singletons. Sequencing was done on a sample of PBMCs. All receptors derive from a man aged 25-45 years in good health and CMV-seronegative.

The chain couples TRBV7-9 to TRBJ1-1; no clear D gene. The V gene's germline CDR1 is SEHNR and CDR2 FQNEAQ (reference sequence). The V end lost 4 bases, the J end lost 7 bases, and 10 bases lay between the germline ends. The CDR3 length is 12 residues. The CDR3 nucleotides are TGTGCCAGCAGCTCTACAGACCATGAAGCTTTCTTT. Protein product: CASSSTDHEAFF.

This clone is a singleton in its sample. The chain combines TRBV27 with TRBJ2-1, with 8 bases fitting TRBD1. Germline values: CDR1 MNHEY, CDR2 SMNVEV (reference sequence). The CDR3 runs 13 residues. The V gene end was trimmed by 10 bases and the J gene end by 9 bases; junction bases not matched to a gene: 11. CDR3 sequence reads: CATGQGPIGEQFF. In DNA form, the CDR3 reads TGTGCCACCGGACAGGGACCGATCGGTGAGCAGTTCTTC.

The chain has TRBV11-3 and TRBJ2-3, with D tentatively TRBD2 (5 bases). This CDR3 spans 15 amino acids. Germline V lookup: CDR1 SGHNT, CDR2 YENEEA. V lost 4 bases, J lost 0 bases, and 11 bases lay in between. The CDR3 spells CASSSTSFSTDTQYF. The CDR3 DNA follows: TGTGCCAGCAGCTCAACTAGTTTTAGCACAGATACGCAGTATTTT.

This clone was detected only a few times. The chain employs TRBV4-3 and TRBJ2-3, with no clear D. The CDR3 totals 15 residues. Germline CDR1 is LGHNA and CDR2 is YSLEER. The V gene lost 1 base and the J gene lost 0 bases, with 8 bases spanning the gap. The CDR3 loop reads CASSQVHGSTDTQYF. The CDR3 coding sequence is TGCGCCAGCAGCCAAGTGCACGGGAGCACAGATACGCAGTATTTT.

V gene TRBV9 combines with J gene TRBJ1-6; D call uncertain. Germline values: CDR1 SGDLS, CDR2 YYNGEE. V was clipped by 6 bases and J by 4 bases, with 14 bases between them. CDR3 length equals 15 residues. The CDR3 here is CASILKRVYNSPLHF. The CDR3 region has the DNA TGTGCCAGCATCCTAAAACGGGTTTATAATTCACCCCTCCACTTT.

This chain's CDR3 is CASSRGQGIYNSPLHF. CDR3 DNA sequence: TGTGCCAGCAGCCGAGGACAGGGGATCTATAATTCACCCCTCCACTTT. This rearrangement joins TRBV7-2 to TRBJ1-6, with TRBD1 matching over 9 bases. The germline CDR1 and CDR2 sequences are SGHTA and FQGNSA. The V segment lost 5 bases and the J segment 3 bases; nucleotides outside the gene matches: 5. The CDR3 is made up of 16 amino acids.

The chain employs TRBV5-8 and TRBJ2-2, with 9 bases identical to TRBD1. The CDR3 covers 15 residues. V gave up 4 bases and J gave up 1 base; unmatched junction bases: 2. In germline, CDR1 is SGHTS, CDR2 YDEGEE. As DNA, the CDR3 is TGTGCCAGCAGCCGGACAGGGGTGAACACCGGGGAGCTGTTTTTT. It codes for CASSRTGVNTGELFF.

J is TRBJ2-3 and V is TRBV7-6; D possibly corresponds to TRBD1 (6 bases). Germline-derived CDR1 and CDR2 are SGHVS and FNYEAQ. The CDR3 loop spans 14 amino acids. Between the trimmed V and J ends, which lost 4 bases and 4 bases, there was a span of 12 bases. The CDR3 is CASSYTTGPDTQYF. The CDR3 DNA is TGTGCCAGCAGCTACACGACAGGACCAGATACGCAGTATTTT.

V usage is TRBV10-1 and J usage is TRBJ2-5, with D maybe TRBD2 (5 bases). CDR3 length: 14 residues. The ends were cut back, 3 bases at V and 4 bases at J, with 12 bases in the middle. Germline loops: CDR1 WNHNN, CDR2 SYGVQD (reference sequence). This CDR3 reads CASSDRGVGETQYF. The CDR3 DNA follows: TGCGCCAGCAGTGACCGGGGTGTTGGAGAGACCCAGTACTTC.

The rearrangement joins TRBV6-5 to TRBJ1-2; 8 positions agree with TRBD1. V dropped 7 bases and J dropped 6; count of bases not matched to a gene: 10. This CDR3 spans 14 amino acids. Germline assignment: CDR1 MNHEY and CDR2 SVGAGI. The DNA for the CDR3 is TGTGCCAGCAAGAGACAGGGGTTTAAGGATGGCTACACCTTC. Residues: CASKRQGFKDGYTF.